The next 10 T cell receptor beta chains were all read from a single sample in a study of healthy donors' naive CD4 and CD8 T cells (dated by TCRdb to between 2014 and 2017). The sequencing machine was a 454 GS FLX Titanium. A previously published linear amplification protocol was used to build TCR libraries from approximately 480 ng of total RNA. The public sequencing data were trimmed at Q25 with fastp and processed into clonotypes with MiXCR by TCRdb, which kept only in-frame beta chains. Identical CDR3 protein sequences are pooled into one entry, listed with their most common genes and DNA. The sample table contains 150,000 to 200,000 distinct CDR3 sequences; only one count was recorded for 65% to 80% of them. The ten most abundant clones make up about 2.4% of the sample. The sample comprised naive CD4+ and CD8+ T cells sorted from blood, pooled from several donors. The cell subset or site label, as the study defines it: FACS-sorted naive CD4+ (CD45RO-CD45RA+) and naive CD8+ (CD45RA+CD27bright) T cells. The receptor set was obtained from a pool of human donors in good health; the sample pools cells from several healthy donors.

The rearrangement joins TRBV19 to TRBJ1-5; 8 nucleotides match TRBD1. CDR1 LNHDA and CDR2 SQIVND come from the germline V gene (reference sequence). The J segment lost 3 bases and the V segment lost 5 bases, leaving 9 bases of the junction unmatched. The CDR3 runs 16 residues. DNA for the CDR3: TGTGCCAGTAGTGTAACCGGGACAGGACTCAATCAGCCCCAGCATTTT. Amino acid sequence: CASSVTGTGLNQPQHF.

This chain connects TRBV19 to TRBJ2-1; 7 positions agree with TRBD1. Germline trimming cut 7 bases from V and 8 bases from J; bases unmatched to any gene: 8. The CDR3 extends over 13 amino acids. CDR1 is LNHDA, CDR2 SQIVND, per germline (reference sequence). The chain's CDR3 is CASTETGYYEQFF. The CDR3 nucleotides read TGTGCCAGTACCGAGACAGGGTATTATGAGCAGTTCTTC.

The rearrangement links TRBV21-1 to TRBJ2-1; the listed D gene, TRBD2, was not tested against the DNA. TRBV21-1 is termed a pseudogene. The CDR3 consists of 14 residues. As DNA, the CDR3 is TGTGCCAGCAGCAAAGGGGAGGACTACAATGAGCAGTTCTTC. Translated, it gives CASSKGEDYNEQFF.

This clonotype was counted a single time. The rearrangement joins TRBV29-1 to TRBJ2-7; TRBD2 might be the D (7 bases). Trimming left V 5 bases short and J 2 bases short, with 19 bases between. In germline, CDR1 is SQVTM, CDR2 ANQGSEA. The CDR3 has 15 amino acids. The CDR3 reads CSVRGGGMRAYEQYF. Here the CDR3 DNA reads TGCAGCGTTCGAGGGGGGGGCATGAGGGCCTACGAGCAGTACTTC.

Turning to this clonotype: At one boundary the junction diverges from the germline segment, which might be a read error. The chain employs TRBV29-1 and TRBJ1-1; D gene uncertain. The CDR3 runs to 11 residues. The germline V gene has CDR1 SQVTM and CDR2 ANQGSEA. Here the CDR3 DNA reads TGCAGCGTTTTCATGAACGCTGAAGCTTTCTTT. It yields the protein CSVFMNAEAFF.

This chain uses TRBV2 with TRBJ2-5; no definite D call. The CDR3 loop spans 13 amino acids. Germline V CDR1 and CDR2: SNHLY, FYNNEI. Between the trimmed V and J ends, which lost 3 bases and 2 bases, there was a span of 7 bases. CDR3 nucleotide sequence: TGTGCCAGCAGTGACAGGAGTCAAGAGACCCAGTACTTC. It encodes CASSDRSQETQYF. The full variable domain, its missing parts supplied by reference TRBV2 and TRBJ2-5, is EPEVTQTPSHQVTQMGQEVILRCVPISNHLYFYWYRQILGQKVEFLVSFYNNEISEKSEIFDDQFSVERPDGSNFTLKIRSTKLEDSAMYFCASSDRSQETQYFGPGTRLLVL.

This chain joins TRBV7-8 and TRBJ2-1, with D possibly TRBD1 on 6 matching bases. This CDR3 is 15 amino acids long. The V gene's germline CDR1 is SGHVS and CDR2 FQNEAQ. V dropped 4 bases and J dropped 0 bases, with 10 bases sitting between them. This chain's CDR3 is CASSSGTHSYNEQFF. For the CDR3, the DNA is TGTGCCAGCAGCTCCGGGACACACTCCTACAATGAGCAGTTCTTC.

CDR3 region: CASSLGGGSNQPQHF. For the CDR3, the DNA is TGCGCCAGCAGCTTGGGTGGAGGTAGCAATCAGCCCCAGCATTTT. J is TRBJ1-5 and V is TRBV5-1; no clear D. Trimming shortened V by 0 bases and J by 0 bases, and 7 bases separated the two germline ends. CDR1 and CDR2 (germline): SGHRS, YFSETQ. CDR3 length equals 15 residues.

The CDR3 coding sequence is TGTGCCAGCTCACCGGAGGGTCTCCCCGGATACAATGAGCAGTTCTTC. Its protein product is CASSPEGLPGYNEQFF. The chain is built from TRBV18 and TRBJ2-1, with D tentatively TRBD2 (6 bases). From germline, CDR1 is KGHSH and CDR2 LQKENI. The V end was cut by 3 bases, the J end by 4 bases, with 16 bases between. The CDR3 is 16 residues long.

The rearrangement uses TRBV19 and TRBJ2-1, with D possibly TRBD2 on 6 matching bases. The V gene lost 6 bases and the J gene lost 6 bases, with 15 bases spanning the gap. CDR1 and CDR2 (germline): LNHDA, SQIVND (reference sequence). The CDR3 runs to 14 residues. The CDR3 region is CASSGSSRLNEQFF. CDR3 DNA sequence: TGTGCCAGTAGCGGGAGTTCTAGGCTCAATGAGCAGTTCTTC. The variable domain in full, with the rest retrieved from reference TRBV19 and TRBJ2-1, is DGGITQSPKYLFRKEGQNVTLSCEQNLNHDAMYWYRQDPGQGLRLIYYSQIVNDFQKGDIAEGYSVSREKKESFPLTVTSAQKNPTAFYLCASSGSSRLNEQFFGPGTRLTVL.